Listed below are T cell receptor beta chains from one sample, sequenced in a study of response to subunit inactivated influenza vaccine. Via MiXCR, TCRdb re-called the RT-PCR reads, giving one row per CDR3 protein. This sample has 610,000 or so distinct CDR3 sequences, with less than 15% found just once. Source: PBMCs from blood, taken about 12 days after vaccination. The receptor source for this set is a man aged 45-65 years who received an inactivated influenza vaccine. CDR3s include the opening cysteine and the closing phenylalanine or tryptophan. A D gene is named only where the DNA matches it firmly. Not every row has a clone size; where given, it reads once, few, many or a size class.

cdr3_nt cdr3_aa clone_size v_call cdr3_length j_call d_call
TGCGCCAGCAGCTTTTCCGGGACAGGGGTATCTTCACCCCTCCACTTT CASSFSGTGVSSPLHF - TRBV5-1 16 TRBJ1-6 TRBD1
TGTGCCAGCAGTTATCCCTGGTTCGGGGGGGCCCCCAATGAGCAGTTCTTC CASSYPWFGGAPNEQFF - TRBV6-5 17 TRBJ2-1 TRBD2
TGTGCCAGCAGTTACCCAGGGGTTGAAGCTTTCTTT CASSYPGVEAFF - TRBV12-3/TRBV12-4 12 TRBJ1-1 -
TGTGCCAGCAGTTGGGCTAGCGGGAGCTACGAGCAGTACTTC CASSWASGSYEQYF few TRBV2 14 TRBJ2-7 TRBD2
TGCAGCGTTGAAGGATTAGCGGGACACCCCACAGATACGCAGTATTTT CSVEGLAGHPTDTQYF - TRBV29-1 16 TRBJ2-3 TRBD2
TGTGCCACCAGCACCCATAAGGGCGATGAGCAGTTCTTC CATSTHKGDEQFF few TRBV15 13 TRBJ2-1 -
TGCGCCAGCAGCCAAGATGCCACCTCTAGGACTGGTATCGTAGGGCAGTTCTTC CASSQDATSRTGIVGQFF - TRBV4-1 18 TRBJ2-1 -
TGTGCCAGCAGCGTAGGACCAACCTACGAGCAGTACTTC CASSVGPTYEQYF few TRBV9 13 TRBJ2-7 -
TGCGCCAGCAGCCAAGGGTCAGGGTTTACAGATACGCAGTATTTT CASSQGSGFTDTQYF many TRBV4-3 15 TRBJ2-3 -
TGCGCCAGCAGCCAAGAAGGACAGGGGAACACTGAAGCTTTCTTT CASSQEGQGNTEAFF - TRBV4-3 15 TRBJ1-1 TRBD1
TGTGCCGCCCGGGACAGAAGATTTTATTACAATGAGCAGTTCTTC CAARDRRFYYNEQFF - TRBV30 15 TRBJ2-1 TRBD1
TGTGCCACCAGTGATTTTCCCGACAATGAGCAGTTCTTC CATSDFPDNEQFF few TRBV24-1 13 TRBJ2-1 -
TGCAGTGCCTCACTACTGGGAGAGACCCAGTACTTC CSASLLGETQYF - TRBV20-1 12 TRBJ2-5 -